The next 17 T cell receptor beta chains were all read from a single sample in a study of T-cell reconstitution after alpha-beta-depleted transplantation in children. Molecular barcoding with unique molecular identifiers was used for the TCRbeta library. TCRdb called the PCR reads again in MiXCR, with one record for every CDR3 protein. The data contain 500,000 to 650,000 distinct CDR3 sequences, about an eighth of them seen just once; the ten biggest clones take up about 2.2%. The source material was PBMCs, mostly from graft donor cells, sampled 360 days after TCRalphabeta/CD19-depleted stem cell transplant. These receptors were collected from a male patient between 10 and 17 years old who had a stem cell transplant for acute myeloid leukemia, so the T cells may come from the graft donor.

A few counts support this clonotype. The genes are TRBV28 and TRBJ2-5; D is ambiguous. CDR3 size: 14 residues. CDR1 MDHEN and CDR2 SYDVKM come from the germline V gene. V lost 5 bases to trimming and J lost 0 bases, with 10 bases between them. The CDR3 here is CASSRLGNQETQYF. The DNA for the CDR3 is TGTGCCAGCAGTCGTTTAGGGAACCAAGAGACCCAGTACTTC.

This clonotype was observed at least ten times. This chain joins TRBV7-6 and TRBJ2-7, with D hard to call. CDR1 and CDR2 (germline): SGHVS, FNYEAQ. The V end lost 1 base, the J end lost 10 bases, and 14 bases lay between the germline ends. The CDR3 contains 13 residues. The CDR3 sequence is CASSLGPQAAQYF. The CDR3 nucleotides read TGTGCCAGCAGCTTAGGACCGCAGGCCGCCCAGTACTTC.

This clonotype was recorded at least ten times. The J gene is TRBJ2-7, the V gene TRBV20-1, with D perhaps assigned TRBD1 or TRBD2 (5 bases each). With 2 bases removed from V and 4 bases from J, the gap between germline ends came to 12 bases. The CDR3 covers 13 residues. Germline V gives CDR1 DFQATT, CDR2 SNEGSKA (reference sequence). The CDR3 sequence is CSARRDLLYEQYF. DNA for the CDR3: TGCAGTGCTAGAAGGGACCTTTTATACGAGCAGTACTTC.

In this sample, this clonotype turned up a few times. V usage is TRBV7-2 and J usage is TRBJ1-5; TRBD1 aligns across 11 bases. The junction had 3 bases not matched to a gene; V was cut back by 5 bases and J by 6 bases. Per the germline V gene, CDR1 is SGHTA and CDR2 is FQGNSA. CDR3 length: 14 amino acids. CDR3 sequence reads: CASSRTGGGQPQHF. The CDR3, as DNA: TGTGCCAGCAGCAGGACAGGGGGCGGTCAGCCCCAGCATTTT.

This clonotype was found many times. The V call is TRBV28, the J call TRBJ2-4; perhaps TRBD1 as D (6 bases). This CDR3 is built from 16 residues. Trimming shortened V by 8 bases and J by 4 bases, and 21 bases separated the two germline ends. Per germline, CDR1 MDHEN and CDR2 SYDVKM. The CDR3, as DNA: TGTGCCAGCGGAGACACAGGGATGGGAGAGAAAAACATTCAGTACTTC. The encoded protein is CASGDTGMGEKNIQYF.

This clonotype was seen at least ten times. The chain carries TRBV5-1 and TRBJ2-2; D gene unclear. The CDR3 sequence is 13 residues long. The V end lost 1 base, the J end lost 5 bases, and 6 bases lay between the germline ends. CDR1 and CDR2 from the germline V gene are SGHRS and YFSETQ. The DNA of the CDR3 is TGCGCCAGCAGCTTGACGTTGACCGGGGAGCTGTTTTTT. Translating gives CASSLTLTGELFF. Filled out from reference TRBV5-1 and TRBJ2-2, the complete variable domain reads KAGVTQTPRYLIKTRGQQVTLSCSPISGHRSVSWYQQTPGQGLQFLFEYFSETQRNKGNFPGRFSGRQFSNSRSEMNVSTLELGDSALYLCASSLTLTGELFFGEGSRLTVL.

Many counts were recorded for this clonotype. This chain connects TRBV5-1 to TRBJ2-1, with 8 bases fitting TRBD2. V shed 5 bases, J shed 6 bases, and the junction held 10 bases outside the gene matches. The CDR3 length is 15 residues. CDR1 and CDR2 (germline): SGHRS, YFSETQ. CDR3 loop: CASSPAGVLPNEQFF. In nucleotides, the CDR3 is TGCGCCAGCAGTCCAGCGGGAGTTTTGCCCAATGAGCAGTTCTTC.

The table lists this clonotype with many counts. V is TRBV4-3 and J is TRBJ2-1, with 8 positions matching TRBD2. Trimming removed 3 bases from V and 4 bases from J; junction bases left unmatched: 8. Per the germline V gene, CDR1 is LGHNA and CDR2 is YSLEER. The CDR3 loop spans 16 amino acids. The CDR3 loop is CASSQAGGPTYNEQFF. The DNA of the CDR3 is TGCGCCAGCAGCCAGGCGGGAGGTCCGACTTACAATGAGCAGTTCTTC.

This clonotype was counted many times. This chain uses TRBV11-2 with TRBJ2-5; the match to TRBD1 covers 11 bases. The CDR3 extends over 16 amino acids. In germline, CDR1 is SGHAT, CDR2 FQNNGV. With V trimmed by 5 bases and J by 5 bases, 10 bases remained unmatched. The CDR3 loop reads CASSPFRTGGGETQYF. CDR3 sequence (DNA): TGTGCCAGCAGCCCATTCAGGACAGGGGGCGGGGAGACCCAGTACTTC.

Regarding this clonotype: A clone one base away is much larger, so this may be a read error. This chain joins TRBV20-1 and TRBJ2-7, with a tentative D call TRBD2 (5 bases). The CDR3 has 16 amino acids. Trimming took 0 bases from V and 3 from J, leaving 18 bases between them. From germline, CDR1 is DFQATT and CDR2 SNEGSKA (reference sequence). CDR3 sequence (DNA): TGCAGTGCTAGAGACACTTTGGTGGGAGTGGTCTACGAGCAGTACTTC. Protein sequence: CSARDTLVGVVYEQYF.

The sample holds many counts of this clonotype. This chain links TRBV29-1 with TRBJ2-2; 15 nucleotides align to TRBD2. Germline V CDR1 and CDR2: SQVTM, ANQGSEA. The CDR3 loop spans 18 amino acids. Trimming at V came to 2 bases and at J to 5 bases, leaving 9 bases not matched to a gene. CDR3 DNA sequence: TGCAGCGTTGAACTTGGACTAGCGGGAGGGTTTTGGACCGGGGAGCTGTTTTTT. It translates to CSVELGLAGGFWTGELFF.

This chain connects TRBV11-1 to TRBJ2-7; 8 nucleotides agree with TRBD2. Germline CDR1 is SGHAT and CDR2 is FQDESV (reference sequence). The CDR3 length is 18 residues. The trim removed 4 bases at V and 3 bases at J, leaving 17 bases unmatched. The CDR3 DNA is TGTGCCAGCAGCTCCTGCCCCTTTCAGGGACTAGATCTCTACGAGCAGTACTTC. This translates into CASSSCPFQGLDLYEQYF.

The genes are TRBV10-3 and TRBJ2-5; D is ambiguous. The length of the CDR3 is 11 residues. Deletions cut 2 bases from V and 5 bases from J, with 3 bases between. The germline CDR1 and CDR2 sequences are ENHRY and SYGVKD. The DNA of the CDR3 is TGTGCCATCAGTGAGATGGAGACCCAGTACTTC. Translated, it gives CAISEMETQYF.

DNA of the CDR3: TGTGCCAGCAGTTACCCCGGTGGAACCGAGCAGTACTTC. Translated, it gives CASSYPGGTEQYF. This chain uses TRBV6-5 with TRBJ2-7; D remains unclear. Germline CDR1 MNHEY, CDR2 SVGAGI. This CDR3 has 13 amino acids. Trimming took off 2 bases at V and 6 bases at J, with 11 bases between the two ends.

J is TRBJ1-4 and V is TRBV25-1, with a weak D call TRBD1 (5 bases). Trimming shortened V by 3 bases and J by 7 bases, and 12 bases separated the two germline ends. Germline V gene lookup returns CDR1 MGHDK and CDR2 SYGVNS. The CDR3 loop spans 14 amino acids. The CDR3 protein is CASSEIQTGEKLFF. The CDR3 DNA follows: TGTGCCAGCAGTGAGATCCAAACAGGTGAAAAACTGTTTTTT. Full variable domain (rest looked up from reference TRBV25-1 and TRBJ1-4): EADIYQTPRYLVIGTGKKITLECSQTMGHDKMYWYQQDPGMELHLIHYSYGVNSTEKGDLSSESTVSRIRTEHFPLTLESARPSHTSQYLCASSEIQTGEKLFFGSGTQLSVL.

This clonotype was seen a few times. CDR3 nucleotides: TGCGCCAGCAGCGAACTAGCGGGAGCGGGCGATGAGCAGTTCTTC. Translation gives CASSELAGAGDEQFF. The chain recombines TRBV5-1 with TRBJ2-1; 11 bases fit TRBD2. Germline CDR1 is SGHRS and CDR2 is YFSETQ. J gave up 8 bases and V 4 bases, and 8 bases lay outside the gene matches. The CDR3 loop spans 15 amino acids.

This chain links TRBV27 with TRBJ1-1; 7 bases map to TRBD1. Per the germline V gene, CDR1 is MNHEY and CDR2 is SMNVEV (reference sequence). CDR3 size: 15 residues. V lost 7 bases and J lost 1; bases outside the gene matches: 9. CDR3 sequence reads: CASTPGNRGNTEAFF. The CDR3 region has the DNA TGTGCCAGCACCCCAGGGAACAGGGGGAACACTGAAGCTTTCTTT.